This T cell receptor beta chain was recovered during a study of metastatic and nonmetastatic thyroid tumors. Study information: Both malignant and benign thyroid patients supplied peripheral blood and tumor or nodule tissue samples, across which the repertoires of these patients were then compared.

All patients were treatment-naive before thyroid surgery. This clone has more than one count but fewer than ten. The antigen is undetermined. From germline, CDR1 is SEHNR and CDR2 FQNEAQ (reference sequence). The CDR3 consists of 14 residues. V dropped 7 bases and J dropped 9; count of bases not matched to a gene: 8. Findings and caveats of the study: Patients with malignant thyroid tumors reportedly had significantly higher TCR beta diversity than those with benign nodules, in blood and tumor.

Authors' processing steps: The distant-metastasis classifier for papillary thyroid cancer was built from CDR3 differences across clinicopathological groups. Via MiXCR, TCRdb re-called the PCR reads. What appears here as the V and J calls and clone size reflects TCRdb's work, not the paper's. This sample carries over 45,000 clones, approximately 24% of them seen once, and the ten largest clones take around 3%. The source is a male donor with papillary thyroid cancer or a benign thyroid nodule (not recorded which). Some clones in this sample may be carry-over from other donors' samples. This sequence joins TRBV7-9 and TRBJ2-1, with 11 bases fitting TRBD1. The sequenced sample consisted of blood. The CDR3 DNA reads TGTGCCAGCATTGTGGACAGGGGGCGGGGTGAGCAGTTCTTC. Protein sequence: CASIVDRGRGEQFF.